The 10 T cell receptor beta chains given below trace back to one sample, sequenced in a study of cytomegalovirus exposure and HLA in healthy donors. Profiled with immunoSEQ multiplex PCR; TCRdb holds only in-frame clones, not every one. The sample comprises about 160,000 clones, around 96% of which are singletons, and 0.89% rests with the top ten. The sample consisted of PBMCs. All receptors derive from a young woman in good health and CMV-seronegative.

This chain joins TRBV19 and TRBJ1-1; the D is unclear. This CDR3 region has 14 residues. The germline V and J ends were trimmed by 1 base and 0 bases, with 6 bases remaining between them. Germline CDR1 LNHDA, CDR2 SQIVND (reference sequence). Written as DNA, the CDR3 is TGTGCCAGTAGTATAGCCAGGATGAACACTGAAGCTTTCTTT. It is translated as CASSIARMNTEAFF.

The chain has TRBV4-1 and TRBJ2-7, with a tentative D call TRBD1 (5 bases). The CDR3 has 13 amino acids. Trimming stripped 4 bases from V and 4 bases from J, with 11 bases between. Germline V CDR1 and CDR2: MGHRA, YSYEKL. The CDR3 reads CASSRTPGYEQYF. The CDR3, as DNA: TGCGCCAGCAGCCGAACCCCAGGGTACGAGCAGTACTTC.

The rearrangement joins TRBV29-1 to TRBJ2-7; D call uncertain. The V gene lost 4 bases and the J gene lost 0 bases, with 10 bases spanning the gap. Germline V CDR1 and CDR2: SQVTM, ANQGSEA. CDR3 length: 13 residues. CDR3 protein: CSVVVSSSYEQYF. In DNA, the CDR3 is TGCAGCGTTGTAGTATCGAGCTCCTACGAGCAGTACTTC.

This clone was detected once. The chain joins TRBV7-2 to TRBJ2-7; 12 nucleotides agree with TRBD2. V trimming: 6 bases; J trimming: 6 bases; junction bases outside the gene matches: 6. Germline values: CDR1 SGHTA, CDR2 FQGNSA. This CDR3 is built from 14 residues. The CDR3: CASRSGLAGVEQYF. CDR3 DNA sequence: TGTGCCAGCAGATCGGGACTAGCGGGCGTCGAGCAGTACTTC.

The V call is TRBV7-9, the J call TRBJ2-2; D is uncertain. Trimming took off 2 bases at V and 2 bases at J, with 3 bases between the two ends. This CDR3 comprises 13 residues. CDR1 SEHNR and CDR2 FQNEAQ come from the germline V gene (reference sequence). CDR3 in DNA: TGTGCCAGCAGCTTACCAAACACCGGGGAGCTGTTTTTT. Translated: CASSLPNTGELFF. The complete variable domain, with remaining parts taken from reference TRBV7-9 and TRBJ2-2, reads DTGVSQNPRHKITKRGQNVTFRCDPISEHNRLYWYRQTLGQGPEFLTYFQNEAQLEKSRLLSDRFSAERPKGSFSTLEIQRTEQGDSAMYLCASSLPNTGELFFGEGSRLTVL.

This clone was seen a single time. The chain links TRBV5-4 to TRBJ2-1, with D possibly TRBD1 on 6 matching bases. V was pared by 1 base and J by 6 bases, with 14 bases between. The CDR3 has 15 amino acids. Per the germline V gene, CDR1 is SGHNT and CDR2 is YYREEE (reference sequence). CDR3 loop: CASSLRQSGANEQFF. CDR3 bases: TGTGCCAGCAGCTTGCGTCAGTCAGGGGCCAATGAGCAGTTCTTC.

The chain carries TRBV18 and TRBJ1-2; no reliable D call. Germline CDR1 and CDR2: KGHSH and LQKENI. V dropped 1 base and J dropped 6 bases, with 12 bases sitting between them. The CDR3 totals 14 residues. This CDR3 is CASSPLDQEDGYTF. CDR3 bases: TGTGCCAGCTCACCACTCGACCAGGAAGATGGCTACACCTTC.

This CDR3 reads CASSMAGGSYGYTF. The CDR3 DNA reads TGTGCCAGTAGTATGGCCGGGGGTAGCTATGGCTACACCTTC. The V and J genes are TRBV19 and TRBJ1-2; possibly TRBD1 for D (5 bases). The CDR3 contains 14 residues. From germline, CDR1 is LNHDA and CDR2 SQIVND (reference sequence). V was shortened by 3 bases and J by 4 bases, with 12 bases between the two germline ends. The full variable domain, completed using reference TRBV19 and TRBJ1-2, is DGGITQSPKYLFRKEGQNVTLSCEQNLNHDAMYWYRQDPGQGLRLIYYSQIVNDFQKGDIAEGYSVSREKKESFPLTVTSAQKNPTAFYLCASSMAGGSYGYTFGSGTRLTVV.

This rearrangement joins TRBV2 to TRBJ2-5, with 8 bases lining up with TRBD1. This CDR3 has 12 residues. With 9 bases clipped from V and 2 bases from J, the junction kept 2 bases outside the gene matches. Germline CDR1 reads SNHLY; CDR2 reads FYNNEI. CDR3 loop: CASRQGQETQYF. CDR3 DNA sequence: TGTGCCAGTAGACAGGGGCAAGAGACCCAGTACTTC.

This chain links TRBV27 with TRBJ2-2; TRBD2 matches 14 bases. Germline V gene lookup returns CDR1 MNHEY and CDR2 SMNVEV (reference sequence). V shed 7 bases and J 6 bases; nucleotides not matched to a gene: 16. The CDR3 spans 19 residues. Here the CDR3 reads CASKEGTSGGYWVAGELFF. The CDR3 DNA reads TGTGCCAGCAAGGAGGGGACTAGCGGGGGTTACTGGGTCGCCGGGGAGCTGTTTTTT.